This T cell receptor (beta chain) was profiled in a study of identical twins. This CDR3 has 14 amino acids. Germline loops: CDR1 SNHLY, CDR2 FYNNEI. V dropped 6 bases and J dropped 0; count of bases not matched to a gene: 1. Every one of the donors was a healthy Caucasian. Study-level results: Whereas memory repertoires showed no such difference, abundant cord blood beta clonotypes carried fewer insertions.

MiXCR, applied by TCRdb to the 5' RACE reads, yields one record per CDR3 protein. There are 350,000 to 500,000 distinct CDR3 sequences in the sample; roughly 20% occur only once, and roughly 12% lies in the top ten. Remarks on this clonotype: The antigen remains undetermined.

The TCR comes from a man aged 50-60 years in good health. Material: naive T cells sorted from blood. The chain couples TRBV2 to TRBJ2-2, with TRBD1 matching 7 bases. The CDR3 nucleotides are TGTGCCAGCAGGCAGGGGGCGAACACCGGGGAGCTGTTTTTT. As protein: CASRQGANTGELFF.